The 27 T cell receptor beta chains below all came from one sample that was sequenced in a study of CD8 T cells in ankylosing spondylitis. TCRdb re-analysed the 5' RACE reads in MiXCR, keeping a single row per CDR3 protein. The table lists about 250,000 distinct CDR3 sequences, approximately 10% of them singletons, with less than 3% in the top ten. The sample taken for sequencing was blood, either unsorted or a sorted T cell fraction (not recorded which). All receptors derive from a male donor with ankylosing spondylitis or in good health (not recorded which).

There are many counts of this clonotype. The V and J genes are TRBV7-9 and TRBJ2-2; D not certain. V was shortened by 1 base and J by 7 bases, with 10 bases between the two germline ends. The germline CDR1 and CDR2 sequences are SEHNR and FQNEAQ (reference sequence). This CDR3 has 14 residues. DNA of the CDR3: TGTGCCAGCAGCTTAGGAGCGAACGGCGGGGAGCTGTTTTTT. As protein: CASSLGANGGELFF.

This chain connects TRBV5-1 to TRBJ1-2; no definite D call. V lost 4 bases and J lost 0, with 13 bases in between. From germline, CDR1 is SGHRS and CDR2 YFSETQ. CDR3 length: 15 residues. CDR3 nucleotides: TGCGCCAGCAGCCTGAACCCCGGGGCTAACTATGGCTACACCTTC. Translation gives CASSLNPGANYGYTF.

This chain connects TRBV6-2 or TRBV6-3 to TRBJ2-1; perhaps TRBD1 as D (5 bases). Germline CDR1 MNHEY, CDR2 SVGEGT. The CDR3 loop spans 22 amino acids. Trimming took off 0 bases at V and 2 bases at J, with 29 bases between the two ends. The CDR3 sequence is CASSYSGSIGRPLVTAYNEQFF. Written as DNA, the CDR3 is TGTGCCAGCAGTTACTCTGGAAGTATCGGACGACCCTTGGTGACAGCCTACAATGAGCAGTTCTTC.

This clonotype occurred many times. The V and J genes are TRBV7-2 and TRBJ1-1; 9 bases map to TRBD1. Germline CDR1 SGHTA, CDR2 FQGNSA. The length of the CDR3 is 16 residues. Trimming cost V 5 bases and J 0 bases; bases outside gene matches: 7. The CDR3 loop is CASSPRDRAMNTEAFF. The CDR3 nucleotides read TGTGCCAGCAGCCCTCGGGACAGGGCCATGAACACTGAAGCTTTCTTT.

The sample holds many counts of this clonotype. The final CDR3 position lacks the conserved phenylalanine or tryptophan, pointing to a likely read error. It is unclear where the CDR3 begins or ends on the DNA, so no DNA is shown, and the CDR3 is as TCRdb lists it. The V gene is TRBV3-1, the J gene TRBJ2-7. The CDR3 totals 8 residues, both ends included. The germline CDR1 and CDR2 sequences are LGHDT and YNNKEL (reference sequence). This CDR3 is CASSHLAC.

This clonotype was recorded many times. The rearrangement links TRBV20-1 to TRBJ1-6, with D maybe TRBD1 (5 bases). Germline V gives CDR1 DFQATT, CDR2 SNEGSKA (reference sequence). V was trimmed by 6 bases and J by 3 bases, leaving 9 bases between them. This CDR3 region has 13 residues. The CDR3 DNA is TGCAGTGCCTCGGGGCACTATAATTCACCCCTCCACTTT. Residues: CSASGHYNSPLHF.

The rearrangement uses TRBV7-2 and TRBJ1-1; 11 bases agree with TRBD1. Germline V gene data show CDR1 as SGHTA and CDR2 as FQGNSA. The ends lost 6 bases at V and 1 base at J; junction bases unmatched: 7. The CDR3 runs 16 residues. The CDR3 bases are TGTGCCAGCAGGGGCGGACAGGGGGCTTGGAACACTGAAGCTTTCTTT. Translating it yields CASRGGQGAWNTEAFF. The full variable domain, in which reference TRBV7-2 and TRBJ1-1 provide the parts outside the CDR3, is GAGVSQSPSNKVTEKGKDVELRCDPISGHTALYWYRQSLGQGLEFLIYFQGNSAPDKSGLPSDRFSAERTGGSVSTLTIQRTQQEDSAVYLCASRGGQGAWNTEAFFGQGTRLTVV.

About this clonotype: With a much larger clone just one base away, this may be a read error. The V gene is TRBV20-1, the J gene TRBJ1-1; D remains ambiguous. The V gene lost 4 bases and the J gene lost 4 bases, with 16 bases spanning the gap. The CDR3 runs to 14 residues. Germline V CDR1 and CDR2: DFQATT, SNEGSKA (reference sequence). The CDR3, as DNA: TGCAGTGCTAACTATACTTGGGGAGGCACTGAAGCTTTCTTT. Translated: CSANYTWGGTEAFF.

The chain links TRBV30 to TRBJ2-1; TRBD2 is a possible D gene (5 bases). V lost 2 bases and J 7 bases, leaving 15 bases between the germline ends. This CDR3 region has 14 residues. Germline CDR1 and CDR2: GTSNPN and SVGIG (reference sequence). This CDR3 reads CAWSSGIGWNEQFF. Here the CDR3 DNA reads TGTGCCTGGAGTTCGGGGATAGGGTGGAATGAGCAGTTCTTC.

This clonotype was detected many times. The chain uses TRBV12-3 or TRBV12-4 and TRBJ2-1; D remains unclear. CDR3 length: 14 residues. V gave up 1 base and J gave up 8 bases, with 12 bases separating them. CDR3 nucleotides: TGTGCCAGCAGTTTAGGAGTCTCGAGCGATGAGCAGTTCTTC. Its translation: CASSLGVSSDEQFF.

This clonotype was recorded many times. J is TRBJ2-7 and V is TRBV7-2; D unresolved. Trimming pared 7 bases from V and 3 bases from J, leaving 16 bases between. CDR3 size: 14 residues. Germline assignment: CDR1 SGHTA and CDR2 FQGNSA. The CDR3 sequence: CASNSQGIFYEQYF. CDR3 sequence (DNA): TGTGCCAGCAACTCCCAAGGAATATTCTACGAGCAGTACTTC.

This clonotype was detected many times. V usage is TRBV5-1 and J usage is TRBJ1-5, with a weak D call TRBD1 (5 bases). The V end was cut by 4 bases, the J end by 6 bases, with 14 bases between. Germline V gene data show CDR1 as SGHRS and CDR2 as YFSETQ. The CDR3 is 14 amino acids. The CDR3 sequence: CASSPDGGTQPQHF. For the CDR3, the DNA is TGCGCCAGCAGCCCCGACGGGGGAACTCAGCCCCAGCATTTT.

This clonotype was counted many times. The rearrangement joins TRBV15 to TRBJ2-1; 7 nucleotides match TRBD2. The CDR3 is made up of 15 amino acids. Trimming cost V 5 bases and J 7 bases; bases outside gene matches: 11. Germline loops: CDR1 LNHNV, CDR2 YYDKDF (reference sequence). CDR3 coding DNA: TGTGCCACCAGCGATTCGGCGGGAGTAGCAAATGAGCAGTTCTTC. Translation: CATSDSAGVANEQFF.

This clonotype has a handful of counts. The rearrangement links TRBV30 to TRBJ2-5, with D perhaps assigned TRBD1 or TRBD2 (5 bases each). Per the germline V gene, CDR1 is GTSNPN and CDR2 is SVGIG (reference sequence). The V and J ends lost 3 bases and 1 base respectively, with 21 bases between them. The CDR3 has 17 amino acids. CDR3 DNA sequence: TGTGCCTGGAGATATGGGGGAGCAGGCAGAGCCCAAGAGACCCAGTACTTC. Its protein is CAWRYGGAGRAQETQYF. The full variable domain, with the rest looked up from reference TRBV30 and TRBJ2-5, is SQTIHQWPATLVQPVGSPLSLECTVEGTSNPNLYWYRQAAGRGLQLLFYSVGIGQISSEVPQNLSASRPQDRQFILSSKKLLLSDSGFYLCAWRYGGAGRAQETQYFGPGTRLLVL.

This clonotype was picked up many times. The chain uses TRBV7-9 and TRBJ2-7; 8 nucleotides line up with TRBD1. The CDR3 is 14 amino acids. Germline V gene data show CDR1 as SEHNR and CDR2 as FQNEAQ (reference sequence). V lost 5 bases and J lost 6; bases outside the gene matches: 9. The CDR3 here is CASSLRTGTGEQYF. The CDR3, as DNA: TGTGCCAGCAGCCTACGGACAGGGACGGGCGAGCAGTACTTC.

This sequence joins TRBV4-1 and TRBJ1-6, with D tentatively TRBD1 (6 bases). V lost 1 base and J lost 7, with 14 bases in between. Germline V gene data show CDR1 as MGHRA and CDR2 as YSYEKL. The CDR3 consists of 16 residues. CDR3 protein: CASSQGRGQGNSPLHF. In DNA, the CDR3 is TGCGCCAGCAGCCAAGGAAGAGGGCAGGGGAATTCACCCCTCCACTTT.

The table lists this clonotype with a few counts. The V call is TRBV10-1, the J call TRBJ1-2; TRBD1 aligns across 8 bases. The CDR3 is 14 residues long. Germline CDR1 reads WNHNN; CDR2 reads SYGVQD (reference sequence). With 6 bases clipped from V and 4 bases from J, the junction kept 7 bases outside the gene matches. The chain's CDR3 is CASSADRAGYGYTF. The CDR3 DNA follows: TGCGCCAGCAGCGCGGACAGGGCTGGCTATGGCTACACCTTC.

In this sample, this clonotype turned up many times. The DNA for the CDR3 is TGTGCCATCAGTGAGCCTAACACTGAAGCTTTCTTT. This codes for CAISEPNTEAFF. This rearrangement joins TRBV10-3 to TRBJ1-1; D is unresolved. The CDR3 has 12 residues. V was shortened by 2 bases and J by 2 bases, with 3 bases between the two germline ends. Germline loops: CDR1 ENHRY, CDR2 SYGVKD.

This clonotype was recorded many times. This chain joins TRBV10-1 and TRBJ2-3, with D tentatively TRBD2 (5 bases). Trimming removed 0 bases at V and 2 bases at J, with 12 bases between. Germline CDR1 and CDR2: WNHNN and SYGVQD (reference sequence). The CDR3 loop spans 16 amino acids. Here the CDR3 DNA reads TGCGCCAGCAGTGAGTCGAGGAGACTAACCACAGATACGCAGTATTTT. The encoded protein is CASSESRRLTTDTQYF.

This clonotype was recorded at least ten times. V gene TRBV7-9 combines with J gene TRBJ2-5; possible D gene TRBD2, 6 bases. The V gene's germline CDR1 is SEHNR and CDR2 FQNEAQ (reference sequence). The CDR3 covers 17 residues. Trimming pared 5 bases from V and 4 bases from J, leaving 23 bases between. The CDR3 nucleotides are TGTGCCAGCAGCCTCCGGACTACCCAAAGTAGGGGAGAGACCCAGTACTTC. Amino acids: CASSLRTTQSRGETQYF.

In its sample, this clonotype was seen many times. The genes are TRBV29-1 and TRBJ2-1, with TRBD1 as a possible D gene (6 bases). CDR3 length: 14 amino acids. The V gene's germline CDR1 is SQVTM and CDR2 ANQGSEA. V shed 6 bases and J shed 7 bases, with 19 bases lying between them. In DNA, the CDR3 is TGCAGCGTGGGGGCGGTGGGGGTACGAAATGAGCAGTTCTTC. It is translated as CSVGAVGVRNEQFF.

Ten or more counts support this clonotype. The chain carries TRBV20-1 and TRBJ1-1; D call uncertain. This CDR3 is 12 amino acids long. The ends were cut back, 4 bases at V and 1 base at J, with 7 bases in the middle. Germline values: CDR1 DFQATT, CDR2 SNEGSKA (reference sequence). Here the CDR3 DNA reads TGCAGTGCTAACAGTCCGAACACTGAAGCTTTCTTT. This sequence encodes CSANSPNTEAFF.

This clonotype came up a few times. This chain uses TRBV30 with TRBJ1-5; D might be TRBD1 (5 bases). The V end lost 1 base, the J end lost 5 bases, and 21 bases lay between the germline ends. The CDR3 loop spans 17 amino acids. Germline V gene lookup returns CDR1 GTSNPN and CDR2 SVGIG (reference sequence). CDR3: CAWSARWGGSSDQPQHF. The CDR3, as DNA: TGTGCCTGGAGTGCCCGTTGGGGGGGATCAAGTGATCAGCCCCAGCATTTT. The full variable domain, rest sourced from reference TRBV30 and TRBJ1-5, is SQTIHQWPATLVQPVGSPLSLECTVEGTSNPNLYWYRQAAGRGLQLLFYSVGIGQISSEVPQNLSASRPQDRQFILSSKKLLLSDSGFYLCAWSARWGGSSDQPQHFGDGTRLSIL.

This clonotype was detected many times. The chain carries TRBV29-1 and TRBJ2-1; TRBD1 agrees at 7 bases. The germline gives CDR1 SQVTM, CDR2 ANQGSEA. CDR3 length equals 13 residues. V lost 5 bases, J lost 5 bases, and 6 bases stayed unmatched. The CDR3 coding sequence is TGCAGCGTTAAAAGGGGACAGAACAATGAGCAGTTCTTC. Translating it yields CSVKRGQNNEQFF.

This clonotype was counted ten times or more. The chain carries TRBV30 and TRBJ1-2; possibly TRBD1 for D (6 bases). CDR1 and CDR2 (germline): GTSNPN, SVGIG (reference sequence). The CDR3 is 14 residues long. The ends were cut back, 6 bases at V and 3 bases at J, with 17 bases in the middle. The CDR3 coding sequence is TGTGCCTGCGCGACAGGCCAAACCTACTATGGCTACACCTTC. Translated: CACATGQTYYGYTF.

This clonotype was counted at least ten times. The chain joins TRBV5-5 to TRBJ2-2, with D uncertain. This CDR3 comprises 14 residues. CDR1 SGHKS and CDR2 YYEKEE come from the germline V gene (reference sequence). V was pared by 3 bases and J by 4 bases, with 10 bases between. CDR3 coding DNA: TGTGCCAGCAGCTACCGGGCCTCCACCGGGGAGCTGTTTTTT. It translates to CASSYRASTGELFF.

This chain uses TRBV29-1 with TRBJ1-2; D unresolved. V was pared by 6 bases and J by 1 base, with 12 bases between. The CDR3 loop spans 13 amino acids. CDR1 and CDR2 (germline): SQVTM, ANQGSEA. CDR3 sequence: CSVWSAINYGYTF. The CDR3 coding sequence is TGCAGCGTATGGTCGGCCATTAACTATGGCTACACCTTC.